This T cell receptor beta chain was identified in a study of shared clonotypes between healthy human individuals. Study-level findings and limits: It was observed that 5% to 6.5% of naive CD4 clonotypes were shared across several donors. Memory subsets generally showed smaller estimated richness than naive subsets did.

In the original analysis: As immunoSEQ supplied junction-only sequences (without quality scores), filtering differed. Profiling relied on immunoSEQ multiplex PCR, and the TCRdb table lists in-frame clones only, not all of them. V and J calls and clone size are given by that table; D and trimming were obtained from the DNA. This sample has hundreds of thousands of clones; approximately 79% occur once, and the top ten carry over 1.5%. About this clone: The antigen is not known.

V gave up 5 bases and J gave up 0 bases, with 14 bases separating them. The CDR3 covers 15 residues. CDR1 and CDR2 from the germline V gene are SQVTM and ANQGSEA. Those who donated, Caucasian adults without exception, all lived in Nashville, Tennessee. Sequenced material: memory CD4+ T cells sorted from blood. The sample's subset: CD45RA-negative fraction. This TCR derives from a woman aged 30 to 39 in good health. This sequence joins TRBV29-1 and TRBJ2-1; D unclear. The CDR3 is CSVITAWSSYNEQFF. Written as DNA, the CDR3 is TGCAGCGTTATCACTGCATGGAGCTCCTACAATGAGCAGTTCTTC.